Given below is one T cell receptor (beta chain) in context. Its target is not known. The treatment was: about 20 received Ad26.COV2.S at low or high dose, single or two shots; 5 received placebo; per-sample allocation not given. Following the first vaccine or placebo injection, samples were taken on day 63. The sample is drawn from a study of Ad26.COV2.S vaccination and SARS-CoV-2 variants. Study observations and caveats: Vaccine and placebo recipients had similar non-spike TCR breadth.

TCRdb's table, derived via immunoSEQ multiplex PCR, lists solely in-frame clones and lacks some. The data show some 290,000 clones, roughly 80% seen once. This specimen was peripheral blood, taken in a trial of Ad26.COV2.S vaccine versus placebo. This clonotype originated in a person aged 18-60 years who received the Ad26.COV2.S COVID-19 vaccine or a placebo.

In DNA form, the CDR3 reads TGCGCCAGCACCTCAGGGTCTGGTATAGAAAGTGAAGCTTTCTTT. This translates into CASTSGSGIESEAFF. The chain has TRBV5-1 and TRBJ1-1, with D maybe TRBD1 (5 bases). V was cut by 6 bases and J by 7 bases, with 22 bases left in between. Per germline, CDR1 SGHRS and CDR2 YFSETQ. This CDR3 has 15 amino acids. Full variable domain (missing parts from reference TRBV5-1 and TRBJ1-1): KAGVTQTPRYLIKTRGQQVTLSCSPISGHRSVSWYQQTPGQGLQFLFEYFSETQRNKGNFPGRFSGRQFSNSRSEMNVSTLELGDSALYLCASTSGSGIESEAFFGQGTRLTVV.